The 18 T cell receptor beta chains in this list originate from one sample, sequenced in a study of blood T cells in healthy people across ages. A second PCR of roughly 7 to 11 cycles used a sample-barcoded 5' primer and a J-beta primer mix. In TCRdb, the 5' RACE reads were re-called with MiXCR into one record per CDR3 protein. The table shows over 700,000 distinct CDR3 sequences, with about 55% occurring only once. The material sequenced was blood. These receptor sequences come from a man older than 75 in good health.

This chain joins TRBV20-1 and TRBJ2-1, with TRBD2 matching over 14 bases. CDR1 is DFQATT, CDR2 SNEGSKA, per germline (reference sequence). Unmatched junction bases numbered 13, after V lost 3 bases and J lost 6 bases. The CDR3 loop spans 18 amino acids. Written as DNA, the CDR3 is TGCAGTGCTAGCCGGGGGACTAGCGGGAGATACCCCAGCAATGAGCAGTTCTTC. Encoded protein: CSASRGTSGRYPSNEQFF.

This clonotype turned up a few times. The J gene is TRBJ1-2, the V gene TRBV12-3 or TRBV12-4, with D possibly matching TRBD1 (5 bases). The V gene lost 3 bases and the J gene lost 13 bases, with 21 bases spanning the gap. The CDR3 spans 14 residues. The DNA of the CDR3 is TGTGCCAGCAGTTTGGGGGGGTGGTTCCATCCCGCCACCTTC. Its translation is CASSLGGWFHPATF.

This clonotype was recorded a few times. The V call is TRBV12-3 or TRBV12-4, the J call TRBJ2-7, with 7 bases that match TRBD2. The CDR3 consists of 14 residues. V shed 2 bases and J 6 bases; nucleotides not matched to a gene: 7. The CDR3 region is CASSLIGGRSEQYF. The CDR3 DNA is TGTGCCAGCAGTTTAATCGGGGGGAGGAGCGAGCAGTACTTC.

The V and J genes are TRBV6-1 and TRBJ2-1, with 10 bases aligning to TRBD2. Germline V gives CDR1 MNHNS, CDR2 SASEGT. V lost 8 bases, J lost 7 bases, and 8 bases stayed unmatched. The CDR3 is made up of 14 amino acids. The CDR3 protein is CASAALAGFNEQFF. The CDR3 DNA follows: TGTGCCAGCGCGGCACTAGCGGGATTTAATGAGCAGTTCTTC.

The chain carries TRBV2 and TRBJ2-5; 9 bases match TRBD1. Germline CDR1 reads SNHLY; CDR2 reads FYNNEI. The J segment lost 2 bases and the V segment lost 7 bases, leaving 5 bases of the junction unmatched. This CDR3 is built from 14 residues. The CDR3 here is CASMRQGVQETQYF. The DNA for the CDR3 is TGTGCCAGCATGCGACAGGGGGTTCAAGAGACCCAGTACTTC.

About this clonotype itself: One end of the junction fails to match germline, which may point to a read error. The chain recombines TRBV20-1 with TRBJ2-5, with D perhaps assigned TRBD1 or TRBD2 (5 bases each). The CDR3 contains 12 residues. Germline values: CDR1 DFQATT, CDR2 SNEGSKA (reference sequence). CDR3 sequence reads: CSASRDQETQYF. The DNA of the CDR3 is TGCAGTGCTAGCCGGGACCAGGAGACCCAGTACTTC.

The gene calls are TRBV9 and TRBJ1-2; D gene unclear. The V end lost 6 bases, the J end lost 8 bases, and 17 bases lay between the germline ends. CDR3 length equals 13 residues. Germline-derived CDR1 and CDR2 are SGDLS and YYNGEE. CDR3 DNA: TGTGCCAGCACCGGCCTGGGGTCGAGGGGCTACACCTTC. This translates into CASTGLGSRGYTF.

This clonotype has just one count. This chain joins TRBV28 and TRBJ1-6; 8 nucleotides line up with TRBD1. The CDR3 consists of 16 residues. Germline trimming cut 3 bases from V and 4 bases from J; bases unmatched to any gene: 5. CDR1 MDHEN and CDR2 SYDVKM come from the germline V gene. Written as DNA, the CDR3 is TGTGCCAGCAGTTTCCGGGACAGGACGTATAATTCACCCCTCCACTTT. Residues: CASSFRDRTYNSPLHF.

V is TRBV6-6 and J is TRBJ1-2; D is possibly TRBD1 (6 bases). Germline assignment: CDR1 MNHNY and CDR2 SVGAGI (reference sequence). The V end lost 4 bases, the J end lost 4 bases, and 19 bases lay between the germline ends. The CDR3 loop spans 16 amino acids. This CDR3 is CASSCLPGEGCYGYTF. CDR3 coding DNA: TGTGCCAGCAGTTGCCTCCCAGGGGAGGGTTGCTATGGCTACACCTTC.

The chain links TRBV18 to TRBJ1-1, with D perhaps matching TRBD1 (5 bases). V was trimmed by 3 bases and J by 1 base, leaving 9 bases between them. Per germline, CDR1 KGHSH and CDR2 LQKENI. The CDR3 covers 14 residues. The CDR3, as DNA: TGTGCCAGCTCACCGGGCAGGGAGAACACTGAAGCTTTCTTT. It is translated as CASSPGRENTEAFF.

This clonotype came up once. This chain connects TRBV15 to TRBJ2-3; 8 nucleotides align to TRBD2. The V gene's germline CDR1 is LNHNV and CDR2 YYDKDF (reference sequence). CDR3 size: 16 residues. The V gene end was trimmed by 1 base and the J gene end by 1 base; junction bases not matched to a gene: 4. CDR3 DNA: TGTGCCACCAGCAGAGTCAGCGGGGGTGGCACAGATACGCAGTATTTT. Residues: CATSRVSGGGTDTQYF.

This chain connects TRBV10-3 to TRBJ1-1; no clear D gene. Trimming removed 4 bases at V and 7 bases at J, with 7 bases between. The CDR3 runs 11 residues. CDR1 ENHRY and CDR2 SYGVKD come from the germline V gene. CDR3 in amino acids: CAISVGNEAFF. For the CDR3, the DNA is TGTGCCATCAGTGTCGGGAATGAAGCTTTCTTT.

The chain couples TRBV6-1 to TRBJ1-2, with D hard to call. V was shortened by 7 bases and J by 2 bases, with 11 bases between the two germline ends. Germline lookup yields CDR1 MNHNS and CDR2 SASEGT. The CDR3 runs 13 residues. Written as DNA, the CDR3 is TGTGCCAGCACCGGGTGGCTCAACTATGGCTACACCTTC. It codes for CASTGWLNYGYTF.

The CDR3 is CASSVDPKGAYGYTF. The CDR3 DNA sequence: TGTGCCAGCAGCGTAGACCCGAAGGGAGCCTATGGCTACACCTTC. The chain carries TRBV9 and TRBJ1-2; no reliable D call. The length of the CDR3 is 15 residues. Germline V gives CDR1 SGDLS, CDR2 YYNGEE. Trimming stripped 0 bases from V and 4 bases from J, with 13 bases between. The full variable domain, its missing parts supplied by reference TRBV9 and TRBJ1-2, is DSGVTQTPKHLITATGQRVTLRCSPRSGDLSVYWYQQSLDQGLQFLIQYYNGEERAKGNILERFSAQQFPDLHSELNLSSLELGDSALYFCASSVDPKGAYGYTFGSGTRLTVV.

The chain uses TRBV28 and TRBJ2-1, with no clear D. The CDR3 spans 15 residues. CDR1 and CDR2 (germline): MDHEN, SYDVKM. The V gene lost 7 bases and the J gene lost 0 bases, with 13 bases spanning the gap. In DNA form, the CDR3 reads TGTGCCAGCACCTACGGTCCCACCTCCTACAATGAGCAGTTCTTC. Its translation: CASTYGPTSYNEQFF.

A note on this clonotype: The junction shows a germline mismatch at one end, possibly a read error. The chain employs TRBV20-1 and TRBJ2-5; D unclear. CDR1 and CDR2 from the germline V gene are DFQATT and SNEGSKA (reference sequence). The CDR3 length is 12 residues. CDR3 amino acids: CSAVGRGEIQYF. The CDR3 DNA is TGCAGTGCTGTAGGTCGAGGAGAGATCCAGTACTTC.

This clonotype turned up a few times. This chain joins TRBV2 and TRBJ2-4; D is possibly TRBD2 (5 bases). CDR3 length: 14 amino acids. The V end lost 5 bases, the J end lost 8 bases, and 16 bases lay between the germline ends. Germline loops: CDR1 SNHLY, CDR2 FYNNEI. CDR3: CASSRLPGLDIQYF. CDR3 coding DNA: TGTGCCAGCAGTCGCCTCCCGGGGTTGGACATTCAGTACTTC.

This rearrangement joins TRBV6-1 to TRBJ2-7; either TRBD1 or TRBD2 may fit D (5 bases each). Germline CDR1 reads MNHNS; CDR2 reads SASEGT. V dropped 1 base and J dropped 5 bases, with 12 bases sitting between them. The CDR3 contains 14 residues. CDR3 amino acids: CASSEGDRGDEQYF. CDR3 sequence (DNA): TGTGCCAGCAGTGAAGGGGACCGGGGAGACGAGCAGTACTTC.